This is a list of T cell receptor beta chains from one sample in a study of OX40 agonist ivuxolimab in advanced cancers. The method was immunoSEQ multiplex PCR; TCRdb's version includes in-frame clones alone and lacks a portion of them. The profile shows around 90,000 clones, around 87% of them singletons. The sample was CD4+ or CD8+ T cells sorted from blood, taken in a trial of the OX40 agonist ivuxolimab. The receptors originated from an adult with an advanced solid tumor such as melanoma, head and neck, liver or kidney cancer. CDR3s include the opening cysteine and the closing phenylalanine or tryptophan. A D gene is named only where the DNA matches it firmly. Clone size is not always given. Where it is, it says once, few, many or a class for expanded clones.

TGTGCCAGCAGCTCCACTGGGGTGGGGGTCGGATCGAACACCGGGGAGCTGTTTTTT,CASSSTGVGVGSNTGELFF,-,TRBV11-3,-,TRBJ2-2
TGCGCCAGCAGTTCGGGGACAGGGTTTGTCTATGGCTACACCTTC,CASSSGTGFVYGYTF,TRBD1,TRBV5-1,once,TRBJ1-2
TGTGTCAGTAGTGTAACCAGGGGCAGGACGAACACCGGGGAGCTGTTTTTT,CVSSVTRGRTNTGELFF,-,TRBV19,-,TRBJ2-2
TGTGCCAGTAGTATAGGTGGGGACACCTACAATGAGCAGTTCTTC,CASSIGGDTYNEQFF,-,TRBV19,-,TRBJ2-1
TGTGCCAGCAGTCCTGGGGGACAGGCCTACTACGAGCAGTACTTC,CASSPGGQAYYEQYF,TRBD1,TRBV28,-,TRBJ2-7
TGTGCCAGCAGTTTAACGGGGAGGTCCGACGAGCAGTACTTC,CASSLTGRSDEQYF,-,TRBV28,once,TRBJ2-7
TGTGCCTGGTCCGCCGGGACAGGGGAAGAGACCCAGTACTTC,CAWSAGTGEETQYF,TRBD1,TRBV30,-,TRBJ2-5
TGTGCCAGCAGCTTAAGGGTGACGGCGGGGTCCTCGAGCTCCTACAATGAGCAGTTCTTC,CASSLRVTAGSSSSYNEQFF,-,TRBV7-8,-,TRBJ2-1
TGTGCCAGCAGCGTGTCCGGGACAGGGACTGAAAAACTGTTTTTT,CASSVSGTGTEKLFF,TRBD1,TRBV9,-,TRBJ1-4
TGTGCCTGGACCTTGTACAGGCTGAACACTGAAGCTTTCTTT,CAWTLYRLNTEAFF,-,TRBV30,few,TRBJ1-1
TGTGCCAGCAGTCCCGGGACTAGCGGGAGGGCCGTTCGTAACTCAGATACGCAGTATTTT,CASSPGTSGRAVRNSDTQYF,TRBD2,TRBV27,few,TRBJ2-3
TGTGCCAGCAGTTTGTTTGGGACTGCCTTTAGCAATCAGCCCCAGCATTTT,CASSLFGTAFSNQPQHF,-,TRBV2,-,TRBJ1-5
TGTGCCAGCAGCAAGGCTAGCGGGAGAGGGGACAATGAGCAGTTCTTC,CASSKASGRGDNEQFF,TRBD2,TRBV7-9,-,TRBJ2-1
TGCGCCAGCAGCCAAGATCTTCCAGGGGTGAATGGCTACACCTTC,CASSQDLPGVNGYTF,-,TRBV4-1,-,TRBJ1-2
TGTGCCAGCAGGGAAAGTAACTATGGCTACACCTTC,CASRESNYGYTF,-,TRBV6-1,-,TRBJ1-2
TGTGCCAGCAGCTTGAGGGTTTCTGTGAACACTGAAGCTTTCTTT,CASSLRVSVNTEAFF,-,TRBV5-4,-,TRBJ1-1
TGTGCCAGTAGTGGAGGGGGCAATCAGCCCCAGCATTTT,CASSGGGNQPQHF,-,TRBV19,-,TRBJ1-5
TGTGCCAGCAGGCCGGGACTAGCGGGATCTGGGGCCAACGTCCTGACTTTC,CASRPGLAGSGANVLTF,TRBD2,TRBV7-8,-,TRBJ2-6
TGTGCCAGCACGGGACAGCTCTATGGCTACACCTTC,CASTGQLYGYTF,TRBD1,TRBV28,-,TRBJ1-2
TGTGCCAGCAGGACGTCGGAAAATGAAAAACTGTTTTTT,CASRTSENEKLFF,-,TRBV2,-,TRBJ1-4
TGCGCCAGCAGCTTGCGTGGGGGAGCTAGCACAGATACGCAGTATTTT,CASSLRGGASTDTQYF,-,TRBV5-1,-,TRBJ2-3
TGTGCCAGCAGTCTAGACACCGGGGAGCTGTTTTTT,CASSLDTGELFF,-,TRBV2,-,TRBJ2-2
TGTGCCACCCGTAGACTAGAGAATGAGCAGTTCTTC,CATRRLENEQFF,-,TRBV7-2,-,TRBJ2-1
TGTGCCAGCAGATCCTGGGCGAGCTCCTACGAGCAGTACTTC,CASRSWASSYEQYF,-,TRBV28,-,TRBJ2-7
TGTGCCAGCAGTGACTTGGCGGGACTATCAAACTACGAGCAGTACTTC,CASSDLAGLSNYEQYF,TRBD2,TRBV6-4,-,TRBJ2-7
TGTGCCAGCAGCTCAAACGTTGGAGCTGGCACAGATACGCAGTATTTT,CASSSNVGAGTDTQYF,-,TRBV7-2,-,TRBJ2-3
TGTGCCAGCAGCTTAGGGGCAGGACCGATGAACACTGAAGCTTTCTTT,CASSLGAGPMNTEAFF,-,TRBV11-3,-,TRBJ1-1
TGTGCCAGCAGGGGCAGGGGGAACACTGAAGCTTTCTTT,CASRGRGNTEAFF,-,TRBV2,-,TRBJ1-1
TGTGCCAGTAGTAGGGGACAGGCCTCTGGGGCCAACGTCCTGACTTTC,CASSRGQASGANVLTF,TRBD1,TRBV19,-,TRBJ2-6
TGTGCCAGCAGCTTGGACCACCGGGATGAGCAGTTCTTC,CASSLDHRDEQFF,-,TRBV11-3,-,TRBJ2-1
TGTGCCAGCAGCTTAACTAGCGGGTTGACCGGGGAGCTGTTTTTT,CASSLTSGLTGELFF,TRBD2,TRBV7-7,-,TRBJ2-2
TGTGCCATCGCCCACAGGGGGGCCTTCAACTATGGCTACACCTTC,CAIAHRGAFNYGYTF,TRBD1,TRBV10-3,-,TRBJ1-2
TGTGCCAGTAGCCGATTAGCGGGAGATCGGGCAGATACGCAGTATTTT,CASSRLAGDRADTQYF,TRBD2,TRBV19,-,TRBJ2-3
TGTGCCAGCAGCCGGGAGGGAAGCACAGATACGCAGTATTTT,CASSREGSTDTQYF,TRBD2,TRBV11-2,-,TRBJ2-3
TGTGCCAGCAGTGAAAATAGGGGTTCCAGTCCCCAGCATTTT,CASSENRGSSPQHF,-,TRBV6-1,once,TRBJ1-5
TGTGCCAGCTCACCAAGGGGGGATGAGCAGTACTTC,CASSPRGDEQYF,-,TRBV18,once,TRBJ2-7
TGTGCCAGTAGTACGGACGGGACAGGGGGCGTCTACAATGAGCAGTTCTTC,CASSTDGTGGVYNEQFF,TRBD1,TRBV19,-,TRBJ2-1
TGTGCCAGCAGCTTAGATGGGATCGGGGAGCTGTTTTTT,CASSLDGIGELFF,-,TRBV7-3,-,TRBJ2-2
TGTGCCAGCTCCCCCGGCTGGGGCACTGAAGCTTTCTTT,CASSPGWGTEAFF,-,TRBV18,-,TRBJ1-1
TGTGCCTGGAGGGGACAGGGGAGGAATGAGCAGTTCTTC,CAWRGQGRNEQFF,TRBD1,TRBV30,-,TRBJ2-1
TGTGCCAGCAGCGTACAGGGGAGCACAGATACGCAGTATTTT,CASSVQGSTDTQYF,-,TRBV9,-,TRBJ2-3
TGTGCCAGCAGCGTAGCCCCCCTACAGGGGATGGGCGAGCAGTACTTC,CASSVAPLQGMGEQYF,TRBD1,TRBV9,-,TRBJ2-7